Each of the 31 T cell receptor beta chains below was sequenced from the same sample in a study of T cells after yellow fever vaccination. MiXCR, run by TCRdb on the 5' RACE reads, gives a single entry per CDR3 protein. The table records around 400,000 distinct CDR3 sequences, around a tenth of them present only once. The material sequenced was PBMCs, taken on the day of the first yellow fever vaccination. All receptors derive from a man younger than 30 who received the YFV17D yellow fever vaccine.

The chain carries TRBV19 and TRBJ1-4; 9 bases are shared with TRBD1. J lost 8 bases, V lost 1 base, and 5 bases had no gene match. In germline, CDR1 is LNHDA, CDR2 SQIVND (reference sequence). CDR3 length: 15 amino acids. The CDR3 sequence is CASSIGDRAFEKLFF. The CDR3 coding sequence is TGTGCCAGTAGTATAGGGGACAGGGCTTTCGAAAAACTGTTTTTT.

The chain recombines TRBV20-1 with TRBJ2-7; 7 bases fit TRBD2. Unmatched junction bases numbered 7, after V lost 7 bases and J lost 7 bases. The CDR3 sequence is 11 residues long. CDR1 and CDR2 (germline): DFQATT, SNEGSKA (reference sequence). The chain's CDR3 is CSGGLGGEQYF. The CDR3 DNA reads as TGCAGTGGTGGACTAGGCGGGGAGCAGTACTTC.

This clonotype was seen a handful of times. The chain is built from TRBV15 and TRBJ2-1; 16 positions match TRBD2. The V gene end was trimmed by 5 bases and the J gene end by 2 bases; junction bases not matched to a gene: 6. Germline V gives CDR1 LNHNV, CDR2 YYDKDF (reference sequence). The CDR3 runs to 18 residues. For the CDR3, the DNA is TGTGCCACCAGCGGACCGGGACTAGCGGGGGGGGCCTACAATGAGCAGTTCTTC. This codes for CATSGPGLAGGAYNEQFF.

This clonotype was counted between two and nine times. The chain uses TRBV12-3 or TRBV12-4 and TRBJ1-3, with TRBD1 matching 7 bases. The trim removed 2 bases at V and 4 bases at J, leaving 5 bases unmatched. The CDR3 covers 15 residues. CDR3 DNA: TGTGCCAGCAGTTTATACAGGGGTCCGGGAAACACCATATATTTT. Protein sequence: CASSLYRGPGNTIYF.

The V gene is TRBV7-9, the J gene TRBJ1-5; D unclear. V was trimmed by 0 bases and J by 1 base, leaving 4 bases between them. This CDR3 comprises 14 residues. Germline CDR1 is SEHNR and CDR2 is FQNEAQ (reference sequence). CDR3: CASSLASSNQPQHF. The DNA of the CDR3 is TGTGCCAGCAGCTTAGCAAGCAGCAATCAGCCCCAGCATTTT.

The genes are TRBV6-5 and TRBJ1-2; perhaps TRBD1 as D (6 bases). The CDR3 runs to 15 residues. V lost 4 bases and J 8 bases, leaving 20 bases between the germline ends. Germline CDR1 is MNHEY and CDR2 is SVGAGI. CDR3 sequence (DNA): TGTGCCAGCAGTTCGACAGGAGTCGGGGCTGGAGGCTACACCTTC. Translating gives CASSSTGVGAGGYTF.

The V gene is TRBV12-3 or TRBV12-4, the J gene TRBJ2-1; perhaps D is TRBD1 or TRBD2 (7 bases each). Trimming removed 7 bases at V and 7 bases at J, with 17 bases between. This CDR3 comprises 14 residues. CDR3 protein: CASTRGGLRNEQFF. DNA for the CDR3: TGTGCCAGCACCAGGGGGGGTTTGAGGAATGAGCAGTTCTTC.

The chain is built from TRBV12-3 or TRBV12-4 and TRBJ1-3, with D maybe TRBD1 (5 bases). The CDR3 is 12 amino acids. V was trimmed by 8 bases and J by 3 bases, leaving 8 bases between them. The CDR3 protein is CASFRVGNTIYF. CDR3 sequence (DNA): TGTGCCAGCTTCAGGGTTGGAAACACCATATATTTT.

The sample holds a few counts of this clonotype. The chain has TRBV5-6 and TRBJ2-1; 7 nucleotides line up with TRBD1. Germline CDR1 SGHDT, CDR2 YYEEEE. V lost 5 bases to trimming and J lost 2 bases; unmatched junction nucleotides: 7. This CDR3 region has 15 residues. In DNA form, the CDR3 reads TGTGCCAGCAGGGGCTACAGGGGCCCCTACAATGAGCAGTTCTTC. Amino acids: CASRGYRGPYNEQFF.

The CDR3: CASSSQGGNSPLHF. CDR3 bases: TGTGCCAGCAGCTCCCAGGGCGGGAATTCACCCCTCCACTTT. The rearrangement links TRBV5-5 to TRBJ1-6, with D possibly being TRBD1 (5 bases). V lost 3 bases to trimming and J lost 7 bases, with 11 bases between them. The V gene's germline CDR1 is SGHKS and CDR2 YYEKEE (reference sequence). The CDR3 has 14 amino acids.

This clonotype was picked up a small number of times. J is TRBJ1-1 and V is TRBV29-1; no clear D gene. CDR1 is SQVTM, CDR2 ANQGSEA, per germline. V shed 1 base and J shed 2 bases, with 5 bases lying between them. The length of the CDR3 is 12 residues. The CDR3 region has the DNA TGCAGCGTTGAAGGGGAAAACACTGAAGCTTTCTTT. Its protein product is CSVEGENTEAFF. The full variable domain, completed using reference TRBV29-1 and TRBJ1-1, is SAVISQKPSRDICQRGTSLTIQCQVDSQVTMMFWYRQQPGQSLTLIATANQGSEATYESGFVIDKFPISRPNLTFSTLTVSNMSPEDSSIYLCSVEGENTEAFFGQGTRLTVV.

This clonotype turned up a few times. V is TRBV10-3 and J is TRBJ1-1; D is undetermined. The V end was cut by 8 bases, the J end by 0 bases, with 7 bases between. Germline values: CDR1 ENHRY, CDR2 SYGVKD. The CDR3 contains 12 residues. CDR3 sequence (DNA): TGTGCCATCGGTTCCATGAACACTGAAGCTTTCTTT. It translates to CAIGSMNTEAFF.

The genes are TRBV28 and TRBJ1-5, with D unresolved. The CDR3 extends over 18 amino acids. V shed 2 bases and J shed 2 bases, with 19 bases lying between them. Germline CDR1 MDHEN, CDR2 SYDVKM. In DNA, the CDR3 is TGTGCCAGCAGTTTACGTTTTTTGGCCGAGGGTCGCAATCAGCCCCAGCATTTT. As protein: CASSLRFLAEGRNQPQHF.

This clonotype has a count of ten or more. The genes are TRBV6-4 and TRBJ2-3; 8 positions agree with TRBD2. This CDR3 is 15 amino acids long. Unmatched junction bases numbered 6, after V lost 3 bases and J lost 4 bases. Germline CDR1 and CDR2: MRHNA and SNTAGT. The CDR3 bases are TGTGCCAGCAGTGAAGGAGCGGGGGCCGCAGATACGCAGTATTTT. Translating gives CASSEGAGAADTQYF.

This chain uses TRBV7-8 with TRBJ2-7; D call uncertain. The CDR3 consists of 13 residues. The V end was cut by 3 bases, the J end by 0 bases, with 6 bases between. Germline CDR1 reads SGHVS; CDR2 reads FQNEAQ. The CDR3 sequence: CASSFGGSYEQYV. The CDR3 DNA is TGTGCCAGCAGCTTCGGTGGCTCCTACGAGCAGTACGTC.

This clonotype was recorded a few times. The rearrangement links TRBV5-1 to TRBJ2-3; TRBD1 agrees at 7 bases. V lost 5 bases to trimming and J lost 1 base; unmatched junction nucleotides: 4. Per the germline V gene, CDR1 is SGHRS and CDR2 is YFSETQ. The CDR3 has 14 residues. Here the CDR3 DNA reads TGCGCCAGCAGTTCCGACAGGGGCACAGATACGCAGTATTTT. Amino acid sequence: CASSSDRGTDTQYF.

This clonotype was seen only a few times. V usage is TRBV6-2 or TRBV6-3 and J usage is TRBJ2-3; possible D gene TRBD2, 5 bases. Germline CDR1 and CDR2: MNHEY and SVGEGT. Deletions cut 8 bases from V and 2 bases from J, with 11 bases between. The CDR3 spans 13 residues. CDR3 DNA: TGTGCCAGCGAGAACGACTACACAGATACGCAGTATTTT. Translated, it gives CASENDYTDTQYF.

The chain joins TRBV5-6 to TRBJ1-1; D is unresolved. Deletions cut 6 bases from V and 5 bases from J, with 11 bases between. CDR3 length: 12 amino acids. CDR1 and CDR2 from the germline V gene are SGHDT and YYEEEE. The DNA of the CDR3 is TGTGCCAGCACCCGATGGGGTACTGAAGCTTTCTTT. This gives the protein CASTRWGTEAFF.

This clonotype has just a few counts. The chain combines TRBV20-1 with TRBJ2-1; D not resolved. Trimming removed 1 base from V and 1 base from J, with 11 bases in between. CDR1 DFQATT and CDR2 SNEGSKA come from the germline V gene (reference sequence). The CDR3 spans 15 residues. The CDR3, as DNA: TGCAGTGCTAGAGCAATCTCCGAATCCTACAATGAGCAGTTCTTC. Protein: CSARAISESYNEQFF.

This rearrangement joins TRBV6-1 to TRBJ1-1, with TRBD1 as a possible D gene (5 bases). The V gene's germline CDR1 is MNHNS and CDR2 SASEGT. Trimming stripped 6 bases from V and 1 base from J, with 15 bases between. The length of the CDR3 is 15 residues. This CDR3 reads CASSPARGGNTEAFF. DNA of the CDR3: TGTGCCAGCAGCCCTGCGCGGGGCGGGAACACTGAAGCTTTCTTT.

CDR3 bases: TGTGCCAGCAGTCCCTATACCCCATCCGGGGAGCTGTTTTTT. This gives the protein CASSPYTPSGELFF. The J gene is TRBJ2-2, the V gene TRBV6-1; no reliable D call. V lost 5 bases and J 6 bases, leaving 13 bases between the germline ends. The germline gives CDR1 MNHNS, CDR2 SASEGT. The CDR3 totals 14 residues.

The CDR3 loop is CASSRRTSSYNEQFF. The CDR3 region has the DNA TGTGCCAGCAGCAGACGTACAAGCTCCTACAATGAGCAGTTCTTC. J is TRBJ2-1 and V is TRBV7-9; D unclear. This CDR3 has 15 amino acids. V was cut by 5 bases and J by 0 bases, with 11 bases left in between. Germline CDR1 is SEHNR and CDR2 is FQNEAQ (reference sequence).

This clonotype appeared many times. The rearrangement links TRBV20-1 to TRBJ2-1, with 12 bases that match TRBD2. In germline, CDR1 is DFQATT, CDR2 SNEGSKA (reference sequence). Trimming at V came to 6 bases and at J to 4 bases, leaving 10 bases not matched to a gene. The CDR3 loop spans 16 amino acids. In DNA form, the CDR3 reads TGCAGTGCCAATCCCTCTAGCGGGGGGGAGTACAATGAGCAGTTCTTC. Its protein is CSANPSSGGEYNEQFF.

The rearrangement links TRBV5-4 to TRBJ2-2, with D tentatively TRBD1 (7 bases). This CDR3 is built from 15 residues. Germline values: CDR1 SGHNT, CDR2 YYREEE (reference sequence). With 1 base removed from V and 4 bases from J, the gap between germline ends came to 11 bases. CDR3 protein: CASSLPGGLTGELFF. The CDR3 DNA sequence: TGTGCCAGCAGCTTGCCAGGGGGGCTCACCGGGGAGCTGTTTTTT. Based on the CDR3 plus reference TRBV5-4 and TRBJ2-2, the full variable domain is ETGVTQSPTHLIKTRGQQVTLRCSSQSGHNTVSWYQQALGQGPQFIFQYYREEENGRGNFPPRFSGLQFPNYSSELNVNALELDDSALYLCASSLPGGLTGELFFGEGSRLTVL.

In DNA form, the CDR3 reads TGTGCCAGCAGTTACTCGCGGGGGGTCAATGAAAAACTGTTTTTT. Translated, it gives CASSYSRGVNEKLFF. This rearrangement joins TRBV6-5 to TRBJ1-4; possibly TRBD1 for D (5 bases). The V gene lost 0 bases and the J gene lost 5 bases, with 10 bases spanning the gap. CDR1 and CDR2 from the germline V gene are MNHEY and SVGAGI. The CDR3 spans 15 residues.

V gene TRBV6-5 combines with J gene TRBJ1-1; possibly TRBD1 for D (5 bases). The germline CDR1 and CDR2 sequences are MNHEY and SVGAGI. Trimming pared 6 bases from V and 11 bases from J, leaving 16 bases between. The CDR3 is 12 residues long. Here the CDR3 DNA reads TGTGCCAGCAGGACGGGACGGTTGAGGGCTTTCTTT. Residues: CASRTGRLRAFF.

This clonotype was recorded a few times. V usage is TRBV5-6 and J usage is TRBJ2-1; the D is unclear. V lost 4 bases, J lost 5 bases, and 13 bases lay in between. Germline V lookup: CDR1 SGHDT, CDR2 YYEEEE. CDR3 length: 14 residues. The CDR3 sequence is CASSPEVLHNEQFF. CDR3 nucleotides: TGTGCCAGCAGCCCCGAGGTCCTGCACAATGAGCAGTTCTTC. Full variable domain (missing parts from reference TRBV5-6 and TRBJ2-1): DAGVTQSPTHLIKTRGQQVTLRCSPKSGHDTVSWYQQALGQGPQFIFQYYEEEERQRGNFPDRFSGHQFPNYSSELNVNALLLGDSALYLCASSPEVLHNEQFFGPGTRLTVL.

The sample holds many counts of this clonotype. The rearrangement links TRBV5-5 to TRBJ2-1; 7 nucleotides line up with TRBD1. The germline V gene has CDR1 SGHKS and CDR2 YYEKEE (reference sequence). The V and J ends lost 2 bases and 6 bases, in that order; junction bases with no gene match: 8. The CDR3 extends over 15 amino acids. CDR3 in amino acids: CASSFPGTARNEQFF. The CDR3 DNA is TGTGCCAGCAGCTTCCCGGGGACAGCCCGCAATGAGCAGTTCTTC.

The DNA for the CDR3 is TGTGCCAGCAGTTACGGGGACCATGAGCAGTTCTTC. Translating it yields CASSYGDHEQFF. The J gene is TRBJ2-1, the V gene TRBV6-5; either TRBD1 or TRBD2 may supply D (5 bases each). Germline V gene lookup returns CDR1 MNHEY and CDR2 SVGAGI. The V gene lost 2 bases and the J gene lost 8 bases, with 7 bases spanning the gap. There are 12 residues in the CDR3.

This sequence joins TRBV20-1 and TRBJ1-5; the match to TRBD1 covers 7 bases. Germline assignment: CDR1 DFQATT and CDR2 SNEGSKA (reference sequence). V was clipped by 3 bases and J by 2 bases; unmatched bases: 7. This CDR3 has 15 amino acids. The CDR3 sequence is CSARDRMLGNQPQHF. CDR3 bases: TGCAGTGCTAGGGACAGGATGTTAGGCAATCAGCCCCAGCATTTT.

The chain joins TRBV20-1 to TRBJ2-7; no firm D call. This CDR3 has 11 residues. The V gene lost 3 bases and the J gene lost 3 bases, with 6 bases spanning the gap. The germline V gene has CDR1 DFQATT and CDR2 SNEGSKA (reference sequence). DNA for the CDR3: TGCAGTGCTAGCGATCACTACGAGCAGTACTTC. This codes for CSASDHYEQYF.